This T cell receptor (beta chain) originates from a study of T cell responses to AZD1222 COVID-19 vaccine. Study-level information: Second-dose intervals near 4 or 12 weeks were combined.

About this clone itself: Its cognate antigen is unknown.

Germline CDR1 and CDR2: SGHKS and YYEKEE (reference sequence). This CDR3 has 14 residues. V lost 3 bases, J lost 4 bases, and 13 bases lay in between. General study findings and limits: The sample set comprised mostly white British donors with more females, and clonal diversity was possibly underestimated. The study identified only a handful of AZD1222 recipients as seropositive at baseline.

Here immunoSEQ multiplex PCR was the method, and the copy in TCRdb shows in-frame clones only, minus some. The data show approximately 100,000 clones, approximately 88% seen once. This rearrangement joins TRBV5-5 to TRBJ1-2; D is perhaps TRBD1 (6 bases). The sequence came from an adult in good health. Source: peripheral blood, taken on day 0 of AZD1222 vaccination. CDR3 sequence reads: CASSWAQGSYGYTF. For the CDR3, the DNA is TGTGCCAGCAGCTGGGCACAGGGATCCTATGGCTACACCTTC.